These 23 T cell receptor beta chains were sequenced from one sample in a study of follicular helper T cells after annual influenza vaccination. Time point here: 2014-2015 season, pre-vaccination. Using immunoSEQ multiplex PCR, the repertoire was profiled, and TCRdb retains in-frame clones only, with some absent. The sample lists more than 10,000 clones; 81% were seen once. Sequencing was performed on CXCR5- memory CD4+ T cells sorted from blood, taken on the day of influenza vaccination. Every receptor here comes from an adult who received the influenza vaccine.

The genes are TRBV30 and TRBJ2-3, with D tentatively TRBD1 or TRBD2 (6 bases each). The V end lost 1 base, the J end lost 9 bases, and 23 bases lay between the germline ends. The V gene's germline CDR1 is GTSNPN and CDR2 SVGIG (reference sequence). The CDR3 spans 16 residues. CDR3 in amino acids: CAWSAPGLAKGGTQYF. CDR3 DNA sequence: TGTGCCTGGAGTGCTCCCGGACTTGCTAAGGGGGGCACGCAGTATTTT.

The chain has TRBV30 and TRBJ1-4, with no clear D. Germline V gene lookup returns CDR1 GTSNPN and CDR2 SVGIG (reference sequence). CDR3 length: 11 residues. The V end lost 3 bases, the J end lost 8 bases, and 7 bases lay between the germline ends. CDR3 nucleotide sequence: TGTGCCTGGAGAGCTGCAGAAAAACTGTTTTTT. It is translated as CAWRAAEKLFF.

This clone was counted a single time. J is TRBJ2-5 and V is TRBV5-1; 12 bases map to TRBD1. The germline V gene has CDR1 SGHRS and CDR2 YFSETQ. The CDR3 runs to 17 residues. V lost 5 bases, J lost 5 bases, and 13 bases stayed unmatched. The CDR3 is CASSSRTGTGGAETQYF. The CDR3 coding sequence is TGCGCCAGCAGTTCAAGAACCGGGACAGGGGGCGCGGAGACCCAGTACTTC.

This clone appeared a few times. The J gene is TRBJ1-6, the V gene TRBV27, with D unresolved. Trimming pared 3 bases from V and 5 bases from J, leaving 14 bases between. CDR3 length: 16 residues. Germline V CDR1 and CDR2: MNHEY, SMNVEV (reference sequence). The CDR3 is CASSFIGHSDNSPLHF. DNA for the CDR3: TGTGCCAGCAGTTTTATCGGTCACAGTGATAATTCACCCCTCCACTTT.

The chain recombines TRBV7-9 with TRBJ2-1, with D hard to call. Germline assignment: CDR1 SEHNR and CDR2 FQNEAQ (reference sequence). CDR3 size: 14 residues. V lost 2 bases, J lost 3 bases, and 8 bases lay in between. The CDR3 nucleotides are TGTGCCAGCAGCTTAACGGATTTCTACAATGAGCAGTTCTTC. Its translation: CASSLTDFYNEQFF.

The J gene is TRBJ1-2, the V gene TRBV30; D gene ambiguous. The CDR3 has 15 residues. Germline loops: CDR1 GTSNPN, CDR2 SVGIG (reference sequence). The V gene lost 3 bases and the J gene lost 4 bases, with 18 bases spanning the gap. DNA for the CDR3: TGTGCCTGGAGCCTTCAAGAAGGCGGTGGCTATGGCTACACCTTC. Its protein is CAWSLQEGGGYGYTF. Combining the CDR3 with reference TRBV30 and TRBJ1-2 gives the whole variable domain SQTIHQWPATLVQPVGSPLSLECTVEGTSNPNLYWYRQAAGRGLQLLFYSVGIGQISSEVPQNLSASRPQDRQFILSSKKLLLSDSGFYLCAWSLQEGGGYGYTFGSGTRLTVV.

The chain couples TRBV19 to TRBJ1-1; D is unclear. Germline V lookup: CDR1 LNHDA, CDR2 SQIVND (reference sequence). The CDR3 totals 14 residues. V was shortened by 1 base and J by 0 bases, with 6 bases between the two germline ends. CDR3 sequence: CASSIVGVNTEAFF. Here the CDR3 DNA reads TGTGCCAGTAGTATAGTAGGAGTGAACACTGAAGCTTTCTTT.

Only one count was recorded for this clone. This sequence joins TRBV11-2 and TRBJ1-3; D is unresolved. The CDR3 extends over 16 amino acids. Germline V gene data show CDR1 as SGHAT and CDR2 as FQNNGV. With 2 bases removed from V and 0 bases from J, the gap between germline ends came to 11 bases. Here the CDR3 DNA reads TGTGCCAGCAGCTTAACTCCGGTAAACTCTGGAAACACCATATATTTT. Its translation: CASSLTPVNSGNTIYF.

The chain links TRBV6-1 to TRBJ1-5, with 7 positions matching TRBD1. CDR3 length: 15 residues. V lost 5 bases to trimming and J lost 4 bases; unmatched junction nucleotides: 8. From germline, CDR1 is MNHNS and CDR2 SASEGT. The DNA of the CDR3 is TGTGCCAGCAGTATGGACAGGTACCTAAATCAGCCCCAGCATTTT. It specifies CASSMDRYLNQPQHF.

V and J are TRBV27 and TRBJ2-2, with unresolved D. CDR3 size: 15 residues. Between the trimmed V and J ends, which lost 4 bases and 0 bases, there was a span of 9 bases. Germline CDR1 MNHEY, CDR2 SMNVEV (reference sequence). CDR3 residues: CASSSISANTGELFF. The CDR3 bases are TGTGCCAGCAGTTCCATCTCCGCGAACACCGGGGAGCTGTTTTTT.

This clone was observed a single time. The chain is built from TRBV5-1 and TRBJ2-5; D may be TRBD2 (7 bases). V shed 4 bases and J shed 5 bases, with 15 bases lying between them. CDR3 length equals 14 residues. Germline lookup yields CDR1 SGHRS and CDR2 YFSETQ. The CDR3 DNA sequence: TGCGCCAGCAGCGTCAAGGGGGGGGACGAGACCCAGTACTTC. Protein sequence: CASSVKGGDETQYF.

The V gene is TRBV19, the J gene TRBJ1-5, with D possibly TRBD1 on 6 matching bases. The length of the CDR3 is 17 residues. Germline-derived CDR1 and CDR2 are LNHDA and SQIVND (reference sequence). The V end lost 6 bases, the J end lost 6 bases, and 24 bases lay between the germline ends. As DNA, the CDR3 is TGTGCCAGTAGGATAAAGATATACAGGGATCAGAGTCAGCCCCAGCATTTT. Its translation: CASRIKIYRDQSQPQHF.

V is TRBV4-2 and J is TRBJ1-5; no firm D call. This CDR3 contains 17 residues. Looked up from germline, CDR1 is LGHNA and CDR2 is YNFKEQ. V was trimmed by 1 base and J by 4 bases, leaving 17 bases between them. The CDR3 nucleotides are TGTGCCAGCAGCCAAGGAGATTCCCCTGGGTTAAATCAGCCCCAGCATTTT. Protein: CASSQGDSPGLNQPQHF.

This clone appeared a few times. V and J are TRBV6-5 and TRBJ1-1; 7 bases are a match to TRBD1. Per the germline V gene, CDR1 is MNHEY and CDR2 is SVGAGI. The CDR3 has 15 amino acids. Losses at the gene ends were 0 bases for V and 1 base for J; bases not matched to a gene: 2. The CDR3 sequence is CASSYSTGQNTEAFF. CDR3 DNA sequence: TGTGCCAGCAGTTACTCGACAGGGCAGAACACTGAAGCTTTCTTT.

The V gene is TRBV5-4, the J gene TRBJ2-1, with D tentatively TRBD1 (6 bases). The CDR3 has 15 amino acids. Per germline, CDR1 SGHNT and CDR2 YYREEE (reference sequence). Deletions cut 4 bases from V and 4 bases from J, with 15 bases between. This CDR3 is CASSVDSVPYNEQFF. The CDR3 coding sequence is TGTGCCAGCAGCGTGGACAGCGTTCCTTACAATGAGCAGTTCTTC.

The chain recombines TRBV18 with TRBJ1-4, with 7 bases lining up with TRBD1. The CDR3 has 13 residues. Looked up from germline, CDR1 is KGHSH and CDR2 is LQKENI. The trim removed 2 bases at V and 8 bases at J, leaving 2 bases unmatched. The CDR3 sequence: CASSPGTEEKLFF. The DNA of the CDR3 is TGTGCCAGCTCACCAGGGACAGAAGAAAAACTGTTTTTT.

The chain couples TRBV5-1 to TRBJ1-2; D is undetermined. This CDR3 region has 13 residues. V was shortened by 3 bases and J by 0 bases, with 6 bases between the two germline ends. Germline CDR1 SGHRS, CDR2 YFSETQ. CDR3 amino acids: CASSSQANYGYTF. Written as DNA, the CDR3 is TGCGCCAGCAGCTCGCAAGCTAACTATGGCTACACCTTC.

CDR3 region: CASSYSQVQETQYF. CDR3 nucleotide sequence: TGTGCCAGCAGTTACTCCCAGGTCCAAGAGACCCAGTACTTC. This chain links TRBV6-5 with TRBJ2-5; D remains ambiguous. Trimming removed 0 bases from V and 1 base from J, with 6 bases in between. Germline CDR1 reads MNHEY; CDR2 reads SVGAGI. This CDR3 comprises 14 residues.

The chain is built from TRBV19 and TRBJ1-5; 9 bases are a match to TRBD1. Germline CDR1 reads LNHDA; CDR2 reads SQIVND (reference sequence). Losses at the gene ends were 6 bases for V and 4 bases for J; bases not matched to a gene: 7. The CDR3 covers 15 residues. The CDR3 spells CASRRGQGRNQPQHF. The CDR3 DNA reads as TGTGCCAGTAGGAGGGGACAGGGAAGAAATCAGCCCCAGCATTTT.

This clone appeared a few times. This chain joins TRBV6-6 and TRBJ1-6; 10 bases agree with TRBD1. V was clipped by 1 base and J by 8 bases; unmatched bases: 2. The CDR3 loop spans 15 amino acids. Germline CDR1 reads MNHNY; CDR2 reads SVGAGI (reference sequence). The CDR3, as DNA: TGTGCCAGCAGTTACTTCGACAGGGGGCATTCACCCCTCCACTTT. Residues: CASSYFDRGHSPLHF.

CDR3 bases: TGTGCCAGCAGTTACTCTGGCCGTCCGACCCTCTCCGAGCAGTACTTC. Protein sequence: CASSYSGRPTLSEQYF. V and J are TRBV6-5 and TRBJ2-7; D gene ambiguous. Between the trimmed V and J ends, which lost 0 bases and 6 bases, there was a span of 18 bases. The CDR3 has 16 amino acids. Germline lookup yields CDR1 MNHEY and CDR2 SVGAGI.

The chain links TRBV18 to TRBJ2-1, with TRBD1 matching over 8 bases. This CDR3 is built from 15 residues. Looked up from germline, CDR1 is KGHSH and CDR2 is LQKENI. V shed 6 bases, J shed 2 bases, and the junction held 6 bases outside the gene matches. The CDR3 sequence is CASSGAGGAYNEQFF. The CDR3 DNA sequence: TGTGCCAGCTCTGGGGCAGGGGGCGCCTACAATGAGCAGTTCTTC.

The V call is TRBV9, the J call TRBJ2-3; 13 bases are shared with TRBD2. The length of the CDR3 is 15 residues. J lost 6 bases, V lost 0 bases, and 1 base had no gene match. The germline gives CDR1 SGDLS, CDR2 YYNGEE. Written as DNA, the CDR3 is TGTGCCAGCAGCGTAGAGGGACTAGCGGGGGATACGCAGTATTTT. Amino acids: CASSVEGLAGDTQYF.